The present TCR beta chain was sequenced within a study of blood T cell repertoires in COVID-19. Study information: PBMCs, B-cell-depleted T cells, or T cells provided the cDNA or gDNA that made up the material.

The CDR3 has 15 residues. Germline loops: CDR1 SGHNT, CDR2 YYREEE (reference sequence). Losses at the gene ends were 2 bases for V and 5 bases for J; bases not matched to a gene: 5. Sequencing used immunoSEQ multiplex PCR; TCRdb keeps in-frame clones, though not all of them. This table has about 240,000 clones, roughly 76% appearing once. Sequencing was carried out using peripheral blood. The clonotype was recovered from a woman aged 80 or over with COVID-19, enrolled during active disease. The rearrangement uses TRBV5-4 and TRBJ2-1, with 9 positions matching TRBD1. The CDR3 loop is CASSFPGQGNNEQFF. CDR3 coding DNA: TGTGCCAGCAGCTTTCCGGGACAGGGCAACAATGAGCAGTTCTTC.